These 11 T cell receptor beta chains were sequenced from one sample in a study of shared clonotypes between healthy human individuals. TCRdb's copy holds only in-frame clones and misses some; the assay was immunoSEQ multiplex PCR. This sample has 2 million to 2.5 million clones, with just under 95% found just once. The sample taken for sequencing was naive CD4+ T cells from PBMCs. Described subset: CD45RA+ positively selected. These receptors all stem from a man aged 18 to 29 in good health. Some clones in this sample may be carry-over from other donors' samples.

The chain combines TRBV5-1 with TRBJ2-2; D is possibly TRBD1 (5 bases). Germline V gives CDR1 SGHRS, CDR2 YFSETQ. V lost 5 bases to trimming and J lost 4 bases, with 9 bases between them. The CDR3 extends over 13 amino acids. CDR3 coding DNA: TGCGCCAGCAGTGAGCAGGGCACCGGGGAGCTGTTTTTT. This encodes CASSEQGTGELFF.

This clone has a single count. The rearrangement uses TRBV29-1 and TRBJ2-1, with D uncertain. The CDR3 extends over 14 amino acids. Trimming removed 4 bases from V and 6 bases from J, with 16 bases in between. Per the germline V gene, CDR1 is SQVTM and CDR2 is ANQGSEA. The CDR3 loop is CSVGFVLLGNEQFF. CDR3 nucleotide sequence: TGCAGCGTTGGTTTTGTGCTGCTGGGCAATGAGCAGTTCTTC.

This clone was picked up one time. The chain carries TRBV10-3 and TRBJ2-1, with 10 bases matching TRBD2. The germline gives CDR1 ENHRY, CDR2 SYGVKD. V lost 6 bases and J lost 0; bases outside the gene matches: 8. The CDR3 length is 17 residues. CDR3 loop: CAIRQGTSASSYNEQFF. The CDR3 coding sequence is TGTGCCATCAGACAGGGGACTAGCGCAAGCTCCTACAATGAGCAGTTCTTC.

J is TRBJ2-5 and V is TRBV5-6; 8 nucleotides align to TRBD1. The CDR3 runs to 15 residues. Germline V gives CDR1 SGHDT, CDR2 YYEEEE. V dropped 4 bases and J dropped 5; count of bases not matched to a gene: 10. CDR3 in DNA: TGTGCCAGCAGCCCTCCCGCGCAGGGGGCGGAGACCCAGTACTTC. Translating gives CASSPPAQGAETQYF.

The gene calls are TRBV29-1 and TRBJ2-5, with D tentatively TRBD2 (6 bases). Germline CDR1 and CDR2: SQVTM and ANQGSEA. Trimming stripped 8 bases from V and 0 bases from J, with 10 bases between. The CDR3 is 12 residues long. CDR3 nucleotides: TGCAGCTGGGGGGAAAACCAAGAGACCCAGTACTTC. As protein: CSWGENQETQYF.

The rearrangement links TRBV2 to TRBJ2-3, with TRBD1 as a possible D gene (7 bases). CDR3 size: 15 residues. Germline CDR1 and CDR2: SNHLY and FYNNEI. Trimming left V 4 bases short and J 2 bases short, with 13 bases between. This CDR3 reads CASSGRDSFTDTQYF. CDR3 in DNA: TGTGCCAGCAGTGGGCGGGACAGCTTCACAGATACGCAGTATTTT. Variable domain in full (rest from reference TRBV2 and TRBJ2-3): EPEVTQTPSHQVTQMGQEVILRCVPISNHLYFYWYRQILGQKVEFLVSFYNNEISEKSEIFDDQFSVERPDGSNFTLKIRSTKLEDSAMYFCASSGRDSFTDTQYFGPGTRLTVL.

The chain joins TRBV9 to TRBJ2-1; D ambiguous. The germline V gene encodes CDR1 SGDLS and CDR2 YYNGEE. V was clipped by 4 bases and J by 1 base, with 18 bases between them. The CDR3 runs 17 residues. This CDR3 is CASSPGPSLTSYNEQFF. CDR3 in DNA: TGTGCCAGCAGCCCCGGTCCCTCCTTAACTTCCTACAATGAGCAGTTCTTC.

This clone was detected only once. V is TRBV7-3 and J is TRBJ2-7; D is uncertain. V lost 2 bases to trimming and J lost 0 bases, with 14 bases between them. The CDR3 length is 16 residues. From germline, CDR1 is SGHTA and CDR2 FQGTGA. The CDR3 sequence is CASSLEGPPGSYEQYF. The CDR3 nucleotides are TGTGCCAGCAGCTTAGAAGGACCCCCGGGCTCCTACGAGCAGTACTTC.

This chain uses TRBV5-1 with TRBJ1-1; possible D gene TRBD1, 5 bases. The CDR3 totals 15 residues. Looked up from germline, CDR1 is SGHRS and CDR2 is YFSETQ. V was clipped by 4 bases and J by 8 bases, with 21 bases between them. This CDR3 reads CASSRGSSTGTEAFF. CDR3 bases: TGCGCCAGCAGCCGGGGGAGCAGTACAGGAACAGAAGCTTTCTTT.

This chain uses TRBV6-5 with TRBJ2-3; D remains unclear. CDR3 size: 16 residues. V was cut by 4 bases and J by 1 base, with 15 bases left in between. Germline CDR1 and CDR2: MNHEY and SVGAGI. CDR3 sequence reads: CASSSGLSLGTDTQYF. In DNA form, the CDR3 reads TGTGCCAGCAGTTCGGGTCTTAGTCTAGGCACAGATACGCAGTATTTT.

This chain links TRBV7-3 with TRBJ2-7, with D possibly matching TRBD1 (6 bases). The germline gives CDR1 SGHTA, CDR2 FQGTGA. V dropped 5 bases and J dropped 4 bases, with 12 bases sitting between them. The CDR3 is 13 amino acids. The CDR3 nucleotides read TGTGCCAGCAGCCCAGGGGCCCAATACGAGCAGTACTTC. Protein product: CASSPGAQYEQYF.